These 22 T cell receptor beta chains share one sample of origin, sequenced in a study of cytomegalovirus exposure and HLA in healthy donors. The PCR ran on 60 Vbeta and 13 Jbeta primers. Sequencing used immunoSEQ multiplex PCR; TCRdb keeps in-frame clones, though not all of them. The sample lists 150,000 to 200,000 clones, around 79% occurring once. Sequenced input: PBMCs. These TCRs come from a female donor in good health and CMV-seronegative.

The J gene is TRBJ2-1, the V gene TRBV21-1; the D call in the table, TRBD2, was not verified against the DNA. TRBV21-1 is a listed pseudogene. This CDR3 spans 16 amino acids. The CDR3 DNA follows: TGTGCCAACAGTATACTAGGACTAGCGGGATTTGATGAGCAGTTCTTC. Translation: CANSILGLAGFDEQFF.

The rearrangement uses TRBV5-6 and TRBJ2-5; D ambiguous. The DNA end is more similar to TRBJ2-7, so the J call may be wrong. CDR3 length equals 13 residues. Germline values: CDR1 SGHDT, CDR2 YYEEEE. CDR3 protein: CASSLGRSYEQYF. CDR3 in DNA: TGTGCCAGCAGCTTGGGCCGCTCCTACGAGCAGTACTTC.

The rearrangement joins TRBV12-5 to TRBJ2-7; D call uncertain. The V end was cut by 4 bases, the J end by 3 bases, with 4 bases between. The CDR3 covers 11 residues. Germline CDR1 reads LGHNT; CDR2 reads FRNRAP. Here the CDR3 reads CASGSGYEQYF. The CDR3 bases are TGTGCTAGTGGTTCGGGCTACGAGCAGTACTTC.

The chain carries TRBV5-6 and TRBJ2-3; TRBD1 aligns across 10 bases. The CDR3 contains 15 residues. Germline trimming cut 7 bases from V and 1 base from J; bases unmatched to any gene: 6. Germline values: CDR1 SGHDT, CDR2 YYEEEE. CDR3 nucleotides: TGTGCCAGCGATGACAGGGGGCACGGCACAGATACGCAGTATTTT. The encoded protein is CASDDRGHGTDTQYF.

The rearrangement joins TRBV11-2 to TRBJ2-7, with TRBD2 matching over 9 bases. The CDR3 covers 14 residues. The V gene's germline CDR1 is SGHAT and CDR2 FQNNGV. Unmatched junction bases numbered 1, after V lost 1 base and J lost 3 bases. CDR3 in DNA: TGTGCCAGCAGCTTAGCGCGGGAGGGCTACGAGCAGTACTTC. Its translation is CASSLAREGYEQYF.

This sequence joins TRBV30 and TRBJ2-1, with TRBD2 identical over 8 bases. CDR1 is GTSNPN and CDR2 is SVGIG in the germline V gene (reference sequence). V trimming: 0 bases; J trimming: 3 bases; junction bases outside the gene matches: 4. The CDR3 is 15 amino acids. The CDR3, as DNA: TGTGCCTGGAGTGTACTAGCGGTTGACTACAATGAGCAGTTCTTC. Amino acids: CAWSVLAVDYNEQFF.

With regard to this clone: The sample carries other DNA sequences with the same CDR3. V usage is TRBV9 and J usage is TRBJ2-1; a possible D gene is TRBD2 (5 bases). Deletions cut 1 base from V and 7 bases from J, with 24 bases between. CDR1 and CDR2 (germline): SGDLS, YYNGEE. This CDR3 is built from 18 residues. The DNA of the CDR3 is TGTGCCAGCAGCGTATATTCTAGCCCGCTTCCTCCGGGGAATGAGCAGTTCTTC. This sequence encodes CASSVYSSPLPPGNEQFF.

The chain uses TRBV6-6 and TRBJ2-5; D is perhaps TRBD1 (5 bases). The J call may not be correct, given that the DNA end is closer to TRBJ2-7. The germline gives CDR1 MNHNY, CDR2 SVGAGI (reference sequence). The CDR3 runs 15 residues. The CDR3 DNA follows: TGTGCCAGCAGTTACTCTGTGACAGCCTCCTACGAGCAGTACTTC. Translating it yields CASSYSVTASYEQYF.

The V and J genes are TRBV6-4 and TRBJ2-5; D is uncertain. The CDR3 has 13 residues. V gave up 4 bases and J gave up 5 bases, with 11 bases separating them. In germline, CDR1 is MRHNA, CDR2 SNTAGT. This CDR3 reads CASSATARETQYF. As DNA, the CDR3 is TGTGCCAGCAGTGCTACCGCTCGGGAGACCCAGTACTTC.

This chain links TRBV6-5 with TRBJ1-6; perhaps TRBD1 as D (5 bases). The V end was cut by 2 bases, the J end by 6 bases, with 8 bases between. CDR3 length: 14 residues. Germline values: CDR1 MNHEY, CDR2 SVGAGI. The DNA of the CDR3 is TGTGCCAGCAGTTACGACGGGGGTAATTCACCCCTCCACTTT. The encoded protein is CASSYDGGNSPLHF.

The rearrangement joins TRBV6-5 to TRBJ1-4; TRBD1 matches at 12 bases. Germline V gives CDR1 MNHEY, CDR2 SVGAGI. The V and J ends lost 7 bases and 10 bases, in that order; junction bases with no gene match: 7. The CDR3 is 14 amino acids. The CDR3 DNA is TGTGCCAGCAAGGGGGACAGGGGGCTTGGAAAACTGTTTTTT. Amino acid sequence: CASKGDRGLGKLFF.

The CDR3: CASSTPRGGYGYTF. The CDR3 nucleotides read TGTGCCAGCAGTACGCCGCGGGGTGGTTATGGCTACACCTTC. J is TRBJ1-2 and V is TRBV28; D call uncertain. Trimming stripped 5 bases from V and 5 bases from J, with 15 bases between. Germline V gene data show CDR1 as MDHEN and CDR2 as SYDVKM. The CDR3 extends over 14 amino acids.

The rearrangement links TRBV19 to TRBJ2-7; D may be TRBD1 (5 bases). Germline V lookup: CDR1 LNHDA, CDR2 SQIVND (reference sequence). V shed 0 bases and J shed 5 bases, with 8 bases lying between them. The CDR3 spans 13 residues. The CDR3 spells CASSIDRANEQYF. The DNA for the CDR3 is TGTGCCAGTAGTATAGACAGGGCGAACGAGCAGTACTTC.

This chain joins TRBV19 and TRBJ2-4; TRBD1 might be the D (6 bases). The CDR3 runs 15 residues. Trimming removed 4 bases from V and 2 bases from J, with 12 bases in between. Germline CDR1 reads LNHDA; CDR2 reads SQIVND (reference sequence). The DNA of the CDR3 is TGTGCCAGTAGTACCCAGGGGCTGACCAAAAACATTCAGTACTTC. It is translated as CASSTQGLTKNIQYF.

The rearrangement links TRBV6-1 to TRBJ2-1; 8 nucleotides line up with TRBD2. Per the germline V gene, CDR1 is MNHNS and CDR2 is SASEGT. The CDR3 extends over 16 amino acids. V shed 2 bases and J 6 bases; nucleotides not matched to a gene: 9. CDR3 sequence (DNA): TGTGCCAGCAGTGAAATTGGGGCGGGGGGACCCAATGAGCAGTTCTTC. As protein: CASSEIGAGGPNEQFF.

In the case of this clone: Because the CDR3's place on the DNA is in doubt, the DNA is left out and the CDR3 is given as listed by TCRdb. The rearrangement uses TRBV28 and TRBJ1-4; the table's D call of TRBD1 was not tested on the DNA. Per germline, CDR1 MDHEN and CDR2 SYDVKM. Ends included, the CDR3 has 14 residues. The CDR3 here is CASSFGEGAQTDFF.

V gene TRBV5-1 combines with J gene TRBJ2-5, with 8 bases aligning to TRBD2. The DNA matches TRBJ2-7 better at its end, which makes the J call doubtful. In germline, CDR1 is SGHRS, CDR2 YFSETQ. This CDR3 contains 16 residues. The CDR3: CASSSTGGASSYEQYF. CDR3 DNA: TGCGCCAGCAGCTCCACCGGGGGGGCCTCCTCCTACGAGCAGTACTTC.

The chain has TRBV4-3 and TRBJ2-1, with TRBD2 matching over 9 bases. The CDR3 extends over 15 amino acids. Germline CDR1 reads LGHNA; CDR2 reads YSLEER. V lost 0 bases, J lost 12 bases, and 9 bases stayed unmatched. The CDR3 coding sequence is TGCGCCAGCAGCCAAGAGCGGGGGGGCTTCACAGGGCAGTTCTTC. Translated, it gives CASSQERGGFTGQFF.

The V gene is TRBV29-1, the J gene TRBJ2-1; 7 bases map to TRBD2. CDR1 is SQVTM and CDR2 is ANQGSEA in the germline V gene. V lost 5 bases, J lost 12 bases, and 10 bases stayed unmatched. This CDR3 has 12 amino acids. CDR3 loop: CSVRLAAGGQFF. CDR3 bases: TGCAGCGTTCGTCTAGCGGCCGGGGGGCAGTTCTTC.

This chain links TRBV11-2 with TRBJ2-7; a possible D gene is TRBD2 (6 bases). V dropped 3 bases and J dropped 4 bases, with 7 bases sitting between them. The CDR3 contains 12 residues. Germline values: CDR1 SGHAT, CDR2 FQNNGV. For the CDR3, the DNA is TGTGCCAGCAGCTTCGGGGGTTACGAGCAGTACTTC. It is translated as CASSFGGYEQYF.

The chain employs TRBV6-5 and TRBJ2-1; the match to TRBD1 covers 9 bases. Unmatched junction bases numbered 7, after V lost 6 bases and J lost 7 bases. This CDR3 has 14 residues. Per germline, CDR1 MNHEY and CDR2 SVGAGI. The chain's CDR3 is CASRRQGGQNEQFF. The DNA of the CDR3 is TGTGCCAGCAGAAGACAGGGGGGACAGAATGAGCAGTTCTTC.

The chain couples TRBV7-9 to TRBJ1-2, with D hard to call. This CDR3 has 13 amino acids. With 3 bases removed from V and 4 bases from J, the gap between germline ends came to 9 bases. CDR1 and CDR2 from the germline V gene are SEHNR and FQNEAQ (reference sequence). The CDR3 here is CASSFEAPYGYTF. The CDR3 DNA is TGTGCCAGCAGCTTTGAAGCGCCCTATGGCTACACCTTC.